This TCR beta chain was identified during a study of blood T cell repertoires in COVID-19. Using immunoSEQ multiplex PCR, the repertoire was profiled, and TCRdb retains in-frame clones only, with some absent. The sample lists hundreds of thousands of clones; 83% were seen once. V shed 6 bases and J 0 bases; nucleotides not matched to a gene: 1. The CDR3 totals 15 residues. Germline values: CDR1 MGHDK, CDR2 SYGVNS. This receptor was obtained from a woman aged 25-40 years with COVID-19, enrolled during active disease. V is TRBV25-1 and J is TRBJ2-7, with 14 bases aligning to TRBD2. Sample: peripheral blood. The CDR3 DNA is TGTGCCAGCAGGGGGACTAGCGGGAGCTCCTACGAGCAGTACTTC. It encodes CASRGTSGSSYEQYF.